The 21 T cell receptor beta chains presented below share a single source sample, sequenced in a study of blood T cell repertoires in COVID-19. Sequencing was performed with immunoSEQ multiplex PCR; in TCRdb, only in-frame clones are kept and a portion is missing. The top ten clones hold around 6% of a sample with 60,000 to 75,000 clones, under 85% of them seen once. Sequenced sample: peripheral blood. The receptors originated from a woman in her forties or fifties with active or convalescent COVID-19.

V gene TRBV18 combines with J gene TRBJ2-5, with 7 bases identical to TRBD1. The trim removed 2 bases at V and 8 bases at J, leaving 11 bases unmatched. The CDR3 loop spans 15 amino acids. The germline V gene has CDR1 KGHSH and CDR2 LQKENI. CDR3 DNA: TGTGCCAGCTCACCAGGACAGGTCATCTCATCTACCCAGTACTTC. It translates to CASSPGQVISSTQYF. Based on the CDR3 plus reference TRBV18 and TRBJ2-5, the full variable domain is NAGVMQNPRHLVRRRGQEARLRCSPMKGHSHVYWYRQLPEEGLKFMVYLQKENIIDESGMPKERFSAEFPKEGPSILRIQQVVRGDSAAYFCASSPGQVISSTQYFGPGTRLLVL.

The rearrangement links TRBV18 to TRBJ1-1; D unclear. V was pared by 2 bases and J by 1 base, with 5 bases between. In germline, CDR1 is KGHSH, CDR2 LQKENI. CDR3 size: 13 residues. The CDR3 DNA is TGTGCCAGCTCACCATCAGGGAACACTGAAGCTTTCTTT. Its protein product is CASSPSGNTEAFF.

The gene calls are TRBV6-5 and TRBJ1-1; D is uncertain. This CDR3 contains 12 residues. Deletions cut 2 bases from V and 3 bases from J, with 4 bases between. The germline V gene encodes CDR1 MNHEY and CDR2 SVGAGI. For the CDR3, the DNA is TGTGCCAGCAGTTACGGAGACACTGAAGCTTTCTTT. Translated, it gives CASSYGDTEAFF.

This clone was counted a single time. The genes are TRBV4-2 and TRBJ2-7; D unclear. Looked up from germline, CDR1 is LGHNA and CDR2 is YNFKEQ. V dropped 4 bases and J dropped 0 bases, with 13 bases sitting between them. CDR3 length: 15 amino acids. The CDR3 DNA reads as TGTGCCAGCAGCCCACCGGGTAAAAGCTCCTACGAGCAGTACTTC. Translated: CASSPPGKSSYEQYF.

V usage is TRBV20-1 and J usage is TRBJ2-7, with no clear D. V lost 6 bases and J 3 bases, leaving 9 bases between the germline ends. CDR1 is DFQATT, CDR2 SNEGSKA, per germline (reference sequence). The CDR3 has 11 amino acids. CDR3 region: CSAETLYEQYF. For the CDR3, the DNA is TGCAGTGCAGAGACTCTCTACGAGCAGTACTTC.

This rearrangement joins TRBV28 to TRBJ1-4, with 9 nucleotides matching TRBD1. V shed 3 bases, J shed 4 bases, and the junction held 12 bases outside the gene matches. The CDR3 spans 18 residues. Germline lookup yields CDR1 MDHEN and CDR2 SYDVKM. The CDR3 coding sequence is TGTGCCAGCAGTTTTAACCCGGACAGGGGATCCTTTAATGAAAAACTGTTTTTT. Amino acid sequence: CASSFNPDRGSFNEKLFF.

The genes are TRBV5-1 and TRBJ2-1, with 13 bases lining up with TRBD2. V lost 1 base, J lost 11 bases, and 6 bases stayed unmatched. The CDR3 runs 15 residues. CDR1 is SGHRS and CDR2 is YFSETQ in the germline V gene. The CDR3 reads CASSLRGTSGKQQFF. As DNA, the CDR3 is TGCGCCAGCAGCTTGAGAGGGACTAGCGGGAAACAGCAGTTCTTC.

The chain recombines TRBV18 with TRBJ1-3; D might be TRBD1 (6 bases). The CDR3 totals 17 residues. Between the trimmed V and J ends, which lost 1 base and 0 bases, there was a span of 13 bases. Germline-derived CDR1 and CDR2 are KGHSH and LQKENI. In nucleotides, the CDR3 is TGTGCCAGCTCACCACTAAGGGACACCTTCTCTGGAAACACCATATATTTT. This codes for CASSPLRDTFSGNTIYF.

This chain connects TRBV5-1 to TRBJ2-3; TRBD2 agrees at 11 bases. This CDR3 is 18 amino acids long. Trimming at V came to 0 bases and at J to 6 bases, leaving 12 bases not matched to a gene. The V gene's germline CDR1 is SGHRS and CDR2 YFSETQ. In DNA form, the CDR3 reads TGCGCCAGCAGCTTGGAATCAGGGCTAGCGGGAGGTCGTGATACGCAGTATTTT. Its protein is CASSLESGLAGGRDTQYF.

The chain employs TRBV7-9 and TRBJ1-2, with 10 bases matching TRBD1. The V gene's germline CDR1 is SEHNR and CDR2 FQNEAQ (reference sequence). The CDR3 has 14 residues. The V and J ends lost 4 bases and 2 bases, in that order; junction bases with no gene match: 1. CDR3 sequence: CASSSGQGNYGYTF. CDR3 coding DNA: TGTGCCAGCAGCTCGGGACAGGGGAACTATGGCTACACCTTC.

The chain joins TRBV5-6 to TRBJ2-7; perhaps TRBD1 as D (6 bases). This CDR3 has 16 amino acids. Trimming left V 4 bases short and J 2 bases short, with 19 bases between. Germline V gene lookup returns CDR1 SGHDT and CDR2 YYEEEE. CDR3 sequence reads: CASSLARGLRPYEQYF. The CDR3, as DNA: TGTGCCAGCAGCCTGGCCAGGGGCCTCAGGCCCTACGAGCAGTACTTC.

This chain connects TRBV6-6 to TRBJ1-2, with unresolved D. This CDR3 comprises 14 residues. Trimming removed 5 bases at V and 8 bases at J, with 18 bases between. Germline V CDR1 and CDR2: MNHNY, SVGAGI (reference sequence). The CDR3 protein is CASSTPGSLRGYTF. CDR3 sequence (DNA): TGTGCCAGCAGTACCCCGGGGTCTCTACGGGGCTACACCTTC.

CDR3 in DNA: TGTGCCAGCAGCTTGCGGCCCAGCTCCTACGAGCAGTACTTC. Its protein product is CASSLRPSSYEQYF. The J gene is TRBJ2-7, the V gene TRBV7-9; D uncertain. V lost 3 bases and J lost 0, with 9 bases in between. This CDR3 is built from 14 residues. Germline CDR1 reads SEHNR; CDR2 reads FQNEAQ (reference sequence).

This clone has just one count. This chain connects TRBV5-5 to TRBJ1-5; 8 bases match TRBD1. The CDR3 totals 17 residues. The germline V gene has CDR1 SGHKS and CDR2 YYEKEE (reference sequence). The V and J ends lost 4 bases and 5 bases, in that order; junction bases with no gene match: 14. The CDR3 spells CASSPIPGQVIHQPQHF. CDR3 coding DNA: TGTGCCAGCAGCCCCATCCCGGGACAGGTCATTCATCAGCCCCAGCATTTT.

The rearrangement uses TRBV24-1 and TRBJ1-2, with 9 bases lining up with TRBD1. V lost 11 bases and J lost 7; bases outside the gene matches: 10. The CDR3 is made up of 13 amino acids. Germline CDR1 is KGHDR and CDR2 is SFDVKD. CDR3 nucleotides: TGTGCCATCAGCCCGGGACAGGGACGTGGCTACACCTTC. Translated: CAISPGQGRGYTF.

J is TRBJ2-2 and V is TRBV10-3; 13 bases align to TRBD2. The CDR3 runs 17 residues. The germline CDR1 and CDR2 sequences are ENHRY and SYGVKD. V shed 9 bases, J shed 0 bases, and the junction held 7 bases outside the gene matches. Written as DNA, the CDR3 is TGTGCCATGGGGACTAGCGGGAACCCCGCGAACACCGGGGAGCTGTTTTTT. This translates into CAMGTSGNPANTGELFF.

This clone has a handful of counts. V is TRBV9 and J is TRBJ2-1; 11 bases are shared with TRBD2. This CDR3 region has 17 residues. J lost 6 bases, V lost 0 bases, and 8 bases had no gene match. Germline CDR1 and CDR2: SGDLS and YYNGEE. DNA of the CDR3: TGTGCCAGCAGCGTAGATGTAGCGGGAGGGCCCTTCAATGAGCAGTTCTTC. Translation: CASSVDVAGGPFNEQFF.

V is TRBV11-2 and J is TRBJ2-1, with a possible D match to TRBD2 (6 bases). The CDR3 runs 15 residues. CDR1 SGHAT and CDR2 FQNNGV come from the germline V gene. Trimming pared 3 bases from V and 8 bases from J, leaving 17 bases between. The CDR3 spells CASSFRDSVVDEQFF. In nucleotides, the CDR3 is TGTGCCAGCAGCTTCCGGGACTCTGTTGTGGATGAGCAGTTCTTC.

V is TRBV23-1 and J is TRBJ1-1; D is unresolved. TRBV23-1 is an open reading frame whose function is uncertain. The CDR3 consists of 13 residues. Trimming stripped 2 bases from V and 7 bases from J, with 11 bases between. Here the CDR3 reads CASSQHFYGEAFF. The CDR3 bases are TGCGCCAGCAGTCAACATTTCTACGGTGAAGCTTTCTTT.

The V and J genes are TRBV6-5 and TRBJ1-1, with 9 bases matching TRBD1. V trimming: 5 bases; J trimming: 8 bases; junction bases outside the gene matches: 6. Germline V gives CDR1 MNHEY, CDR2 SVGAGI. The CDR3 sequence is 13 residues long. CDR3 DNA sequence: TGTGCCAGCAGTACCGGACAGGGGCAAGAAGCTTTCTTT. Amino acids: CASSTGQGQEAFF.

This clone was counted between two and nine times. This CDR3 is CASSLPGTGGITDTQYF. The CDR3 bases are TGTGCCAGCAGTTTACCCGGGACAGGGGGCATTACAGATACGCAGTATTTT. The V and J genes are TRBV7-3 and TRBJ2-3; 12 positions match TRBD1. The CDR3 covers 17 residues. J was trimmed by 3 bases and V by 6 bases; bases with no gene match: 10. Per the germline V gene, CDR1 is SGHTA and CDR2 is FQGTGA.